The rows below give T cell receptor beta chains drawn from one sample of a study of T cell responses to AZD1222 COVID-19 vaccine. Here immunoSEQ multiplex PCR was the method, and the copy in TCRdb shows in-frame clones only, minus some. Of 100,000 to 150,000 clones in the sample, about 86% are singletons; the top ten hold 10% to 15%. The input for sequencing was peripheral blood, taken on day 0 of AZD1222 vaccination. The receptor source for this set is an adult in good health. Each CDR3 is given with its conserved first and last residue.

TRBV4-1	TRBJ2-1	CASSPVRGSSYNEQFF
TRBV5-5	TRBJ2-5	CASSLGASLRETQYF
TRBV19	TRBJ1-6	CASSTDNSYNSPLHF
TRBV10-3	TRBJ1-1	CAISTQGTEAFF
TRBV11-3	TRBJ2-1	CASSLRIGEQFF
TRBV10-3	TRBJ2-1	CAISEPSFGGDNEQFF
TRBV7-6	TRBJ2-5	CASSIPGYSEETQYF
TRBV27	TRBJ2-3	CASSLSRQGPWTDTQYF
TRBV7-2	TRBJ1-1	CASSTGPNTEAFF
TRBV24-1	TRBJ2-1	CATSDVTGDRGNYNEQFF
TRBV5-5	TRBJ2-1	CASSLGSGPPYNEQFF
TRBV3-1/TRBV3-2	TRBJ2-6	CASSRLGGAGANVLTF
TRBV11-2	TRBJ1-1	CASSSPPGKYTEAFF
TRBV19	TRBJ2-3	CASSTDYGSSTDTQYF
TRBV27	TRBJ2-6	CASSLGDRDVSGANVLTF
TRBV5-5	TRBJ1-4	CASSIDPGRNEKLFF
TRBV13	TRBJ1-2	CASSLAGNYGYTF
TRBV5-1	TRBJ2-3	CASSLVQSTDTQYF
TRBV19	TRBJ1-2	CASSRDTLRRDRASYGYTF
TRBV28	TRBJ2-1	CASSLGLAGYNEQFF
TRBV7-9	TRBJ2-7	CASSEDLEQYF
TRBV3-1/TRBV3-2	TRBJ2-7	CASSHTAYEQYF
TRBV30	TRBJ1-5	CAWSVIAGGNQPQHF
TRBV5-1	TRBJ2-1	CASSRDRAPNEQFF
TRBV5-1	TRBJ2-1	CASSPEASGGVYNEQFF
TRBV6-2/TRBV6-3	TRBJ2-1	CASSYFQYNEQFF
TRBV5-8	TRBJ2-1	CASSFLYNEQFF